This T cell receptor beta chain stems from a study of blood T cell repertoires in COVID-19. Study background: The samples span acute and convalescent COVID-19 from the United States, Italy and Spain.

The CDR3 loop spans 13 amino acids. Between the trimmed V and J ends, which lost 1 base and 8 bases, there was a span of 10 bases. The germline CDR1 and CDR2 sequences are SGHAT and FQNNGV. The method was immunoSEQ multiplex PCR; TCRdb's version includes in-frame clones alone and lacks a portion of them. The data show fewer than 250,000 clones, roughly nine tenths seen once. What was sequenced was peripheral blood. The J gene is TRBJ2-3, the V gene TRBV11-2, with D uncertain. The sequence derives from a woman in her 70s with acute or convalescent COVID-19. This chain's CDR3 is CASSLGERGTQYF. The CDR3 nucleotides are TGTGCCAGCAGCTTAGGCGAGAGAGGTACGCAGTATTTT.